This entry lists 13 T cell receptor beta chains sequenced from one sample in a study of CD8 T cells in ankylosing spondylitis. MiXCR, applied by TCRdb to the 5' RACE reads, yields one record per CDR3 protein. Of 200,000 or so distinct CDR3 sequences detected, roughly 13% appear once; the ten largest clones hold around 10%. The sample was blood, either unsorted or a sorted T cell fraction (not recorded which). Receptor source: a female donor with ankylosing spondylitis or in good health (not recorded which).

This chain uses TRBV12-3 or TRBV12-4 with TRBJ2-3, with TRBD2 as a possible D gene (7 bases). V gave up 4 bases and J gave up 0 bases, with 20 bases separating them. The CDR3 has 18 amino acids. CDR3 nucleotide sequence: TGTGCCAGCAGTTCCGGGGGGCAGCGGGCCTACAGCACAGATACGCAGTATTTT. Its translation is CASSSGGQRAYSTDTQYF.

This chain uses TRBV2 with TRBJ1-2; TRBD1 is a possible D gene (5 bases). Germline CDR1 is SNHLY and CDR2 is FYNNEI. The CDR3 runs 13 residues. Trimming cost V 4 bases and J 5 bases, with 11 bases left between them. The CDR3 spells CASSANDRYGYTF. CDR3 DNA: TGTGCCAGCAGTGCCAACGACAGATATGGCTACACCTTC.

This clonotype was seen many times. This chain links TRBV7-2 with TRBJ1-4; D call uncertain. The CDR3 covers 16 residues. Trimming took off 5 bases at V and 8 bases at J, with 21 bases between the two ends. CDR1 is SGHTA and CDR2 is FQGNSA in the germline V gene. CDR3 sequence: CASSHRDAPTGEKLFF. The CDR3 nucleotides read TGTGCCAGCAGCCATCGCGATGCCCCGACGGGGGAAAAACTGTTTTTT.

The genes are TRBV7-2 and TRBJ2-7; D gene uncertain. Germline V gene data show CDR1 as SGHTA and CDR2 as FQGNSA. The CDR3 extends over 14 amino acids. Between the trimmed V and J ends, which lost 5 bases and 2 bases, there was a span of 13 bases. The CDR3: CASSEGPVPYEQYF. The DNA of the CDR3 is TGTGCCAGCAGCGAAGGACCCGTCCCCTACGAGCAGTACTTC.

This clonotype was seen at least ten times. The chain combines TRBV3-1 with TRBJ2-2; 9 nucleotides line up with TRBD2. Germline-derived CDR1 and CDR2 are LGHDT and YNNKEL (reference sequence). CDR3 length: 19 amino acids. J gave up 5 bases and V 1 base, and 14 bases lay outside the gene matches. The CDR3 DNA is TGTGCCAGCAGCCAAGCCGGGACTAGCAGCAAAGGACCAACCGGGGAGCTGTTTTTT. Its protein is CASSQAGTSSKGPTGELFF.

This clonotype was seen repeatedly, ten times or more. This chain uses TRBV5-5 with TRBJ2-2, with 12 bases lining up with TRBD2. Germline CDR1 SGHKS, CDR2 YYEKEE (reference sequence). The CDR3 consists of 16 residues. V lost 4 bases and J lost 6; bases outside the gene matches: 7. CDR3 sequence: CASSPSSGRVAGELFF. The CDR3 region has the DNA TGTGCCAGCAGCCCCTCTAGCGGGAGGGTTGCCGGGGAGCTGTTTTTT.

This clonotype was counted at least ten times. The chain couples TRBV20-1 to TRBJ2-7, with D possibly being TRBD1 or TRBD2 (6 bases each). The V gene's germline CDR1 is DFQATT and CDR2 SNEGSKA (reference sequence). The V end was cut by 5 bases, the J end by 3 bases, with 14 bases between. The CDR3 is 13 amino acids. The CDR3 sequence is CSAPEGGNYEQYF. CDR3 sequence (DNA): TGCAGTGCTCCCGAAGGGGGGAACTACGAGCAGTACTTC.

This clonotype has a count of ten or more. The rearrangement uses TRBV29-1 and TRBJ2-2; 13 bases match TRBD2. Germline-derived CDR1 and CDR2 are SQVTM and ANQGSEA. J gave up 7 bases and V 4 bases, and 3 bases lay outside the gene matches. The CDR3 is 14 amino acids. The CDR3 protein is CSVVRLAGGGELFF. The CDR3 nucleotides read TGCAGCGTTGTAAGACTAGCGGGAGGCGGGGAGCTGTTTTTT.

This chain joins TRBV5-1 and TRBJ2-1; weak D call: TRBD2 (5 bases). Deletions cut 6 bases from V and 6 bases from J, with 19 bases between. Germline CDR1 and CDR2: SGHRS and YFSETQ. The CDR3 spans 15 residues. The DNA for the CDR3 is TGCGCCAGCACCTCTTGCGGCCAGGCGGGCAATGAGCAGTTCTTC. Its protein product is CASTSCGQAGNEQFF.

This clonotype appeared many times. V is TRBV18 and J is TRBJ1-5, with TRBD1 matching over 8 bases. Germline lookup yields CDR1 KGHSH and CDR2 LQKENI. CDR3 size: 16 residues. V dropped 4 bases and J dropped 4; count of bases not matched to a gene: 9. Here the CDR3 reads CASSLRTGGSNQPQHF. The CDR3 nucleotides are TGTGCCAGCTCACTTCGAACAGGGGGATCGAATCAGCCCCAGCATTTT.

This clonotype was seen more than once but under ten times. The CDR3 protein is CSAPRTGLRGETQYF. For the CDR3, the DNA is TGCAGTGCTCCCCGGACAGGCCTACGCGGAGAGACCCAGTACTTC. This chain connects TRBV20-1 to TRBJ2-5; 7 nucleotides line up with TRBD1. This CDR3 region has 15 residues. Trimming cost V 5 bases and J 4 bases; bases outside gene matches: 13. Germline lookup yields CDR1 DFQATT and CDR2 SNEGSKA (reference sequence).

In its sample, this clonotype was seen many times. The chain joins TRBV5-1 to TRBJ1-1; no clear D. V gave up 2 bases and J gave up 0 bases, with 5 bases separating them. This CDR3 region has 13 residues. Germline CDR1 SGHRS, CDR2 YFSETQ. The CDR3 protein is CASSFRLNTEAFF. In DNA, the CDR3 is TGCGCCAGCAGCTTTAGGTTGAACACTGAAGCTTTCTTT.

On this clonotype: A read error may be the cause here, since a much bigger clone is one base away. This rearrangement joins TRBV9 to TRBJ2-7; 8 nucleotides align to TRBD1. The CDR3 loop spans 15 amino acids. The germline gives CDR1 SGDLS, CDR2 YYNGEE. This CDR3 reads CAGSATGAVRDEQYF. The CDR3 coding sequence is TGTGCCGGCAGCGCGACAGGGGCGGTGAGAGACGAGCAGTACTTC.